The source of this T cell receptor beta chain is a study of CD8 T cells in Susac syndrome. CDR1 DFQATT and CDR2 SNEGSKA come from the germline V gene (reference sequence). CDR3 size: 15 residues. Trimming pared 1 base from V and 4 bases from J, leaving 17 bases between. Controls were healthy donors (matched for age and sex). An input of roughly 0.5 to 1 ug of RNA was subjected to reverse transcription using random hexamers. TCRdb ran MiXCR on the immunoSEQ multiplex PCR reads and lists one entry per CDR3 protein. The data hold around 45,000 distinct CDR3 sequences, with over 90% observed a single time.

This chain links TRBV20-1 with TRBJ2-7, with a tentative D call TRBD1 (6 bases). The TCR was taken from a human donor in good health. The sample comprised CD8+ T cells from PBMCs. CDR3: CSARGVGGWGYEQYF. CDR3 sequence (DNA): TGCAGTGCTAGAGGGGTAGGGGGATGGGGTTACGAGCAGTACTTC.